This record concerns one T cell receptor beta chain sequence. Its antigen is unidentified. This entry is derived from a study of blood T cells in healthy people across ages. A second PCR, run for about 7 to 11 cycles, used a sample-barcoded 5' primer plus a J-beta primer mix. TCRdb reprocessed the 5' RACE reads with MiXCR, giving one entry per CDR3 protein. The profile shows about 760,000 distinct CDR3 sequences, 20% to 25% of them singletons. Broader study findings: Diversity was higher, and naive CD4+ cells more numerous, in long-lived donors than in aged donors.

This sample was shared with a second study, whose subject was T cells of mothers and their children.

This TCR came from a boy aged 5-17 years in good health. Sequencing was performed on blood.

CDR3 protein: CASSQSGGLGEQYF. CDR3 nucleotides: TGTGCCAGCAGCCAATCCGGGGGGCTAGGCGAGCAGTACTTC. The chain employs TRBV7-3 and TRBJ2-7; the D gene is possibly TRBD2 (7 bases). V dropped 5 bases and J dropped 6 bases, with 17 bases sitting between them. Germline-derived CDR1 and CDR2 are SGHTA and FQGTGA. The CDR3 covers 14 residues.